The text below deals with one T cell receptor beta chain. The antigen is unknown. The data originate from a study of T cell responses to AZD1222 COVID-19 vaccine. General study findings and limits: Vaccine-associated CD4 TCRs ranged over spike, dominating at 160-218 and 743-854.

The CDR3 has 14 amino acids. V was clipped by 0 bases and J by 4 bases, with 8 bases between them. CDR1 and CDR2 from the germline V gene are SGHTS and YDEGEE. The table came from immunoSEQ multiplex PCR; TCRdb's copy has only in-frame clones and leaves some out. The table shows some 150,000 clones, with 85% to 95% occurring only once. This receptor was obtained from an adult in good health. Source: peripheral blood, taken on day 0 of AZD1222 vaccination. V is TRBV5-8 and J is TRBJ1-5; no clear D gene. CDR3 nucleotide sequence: TGTGCCAGCAGCTTGGCCGGGGTTAATCAGCCCCAGCATTTT. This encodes CASSLAGVNQPQHF.